Below, one T cell receptor beta chain is given with its context. The antigen remains unidentified. Unmatched junction bases numbered 9, after V lost 5 bases and J lost 6 bases. The CDR3 is 14 amino acids. CDR1 and CDR2 (germline): SGHRS, YFSETQ. The record originates from a study of cytomegalovirus exposure and HLA in healthy donors. In the PCR, 60 Vbeta and 13 Jbeta primers were used. Using immunoSEQ multiplex PCR, the repertoire was profiled, and TCRdb retains in-frame clones only, with some absent. Of under 150,000 clones listed, roughly 80% are singletons. General study results and limits: Reports described diagnosis of cytomegalovirus status by the classifier as highly specific and sensitive. From TCR beta sequences, most subjects' HLA-A and HLA-B alleles were reportedly predicted accurately. Rare sequences made up most TCRs, while some public TCRs were found in many donors.

This TCR was recovered from a man between 35 and 55 years old in good health and CMV-seropositive. V usage is TRBV5-1 and J usage is TRBJ2-7, with TRBD1 identical over 9 bases. The material sequenced was PBMCs. The CDR3: CASSSGTGSVEQYF. Written as DNA, the CDR3 is TGCGCCAGCAGTTCCGGGACAGGGTCGGTCGAGCAGTACTTC.